The 14 T cell receptor beta chains below all came from one sample that was sequenced in a study of blood T cell repertoires in COVID-19. Using immunoSEQ multiplex PCR, the repertoire was profiled, and TCRdb retains in-frame clones only, with some absent. This sample has around 68,000 clones, with approximately 92% found just once. Source material: peripheral blood. The origin of the receptors is a man aged 50-60 years with active COVID-19.

V usage is TRBV27 and J usage is TRBJ2-7; D perhaps matches TRBD1 (6 bases). Germline lookup yields CDR1 MNHEY and CDR2 SMNVEV (reference sequence). The V end lost 6 bases, the J end lost 0 bases, and 9 bases lay between the germline ends. This CDR3 is built from 13 residues. The CDR3 region has the DNA TGTGCCAGCAGACAGGGTAGCTCCTACGAGCAGTACTTC. Translation gives CASRQGSSYEQYF.

This clone was found once. The chain couples TRBV7-6 to TRBJ2-1; 10 bases map to TRBD2. Germline CDR1 reads SGHVS; CDR2 reads FNYEAQ. The CDR3 extends over 17 amino acids. V dropped 0 bases and J dropped 6; count of bases not matched to a gene: 8. The CDR3 coding sequence is TGTGCCAGCAGCTTAGCCTCCCCTAGCGGGGGCCTCAATGAGCAGTTCTTC. This codes for CASSLASPSGGLNEQFF.

The J gene is TRBJ2-7, the V gene TRBV13, with TRBD1 matching over 10 bases. CDR1 and CDR2 from the germline V gene are PRHDT and FYEKMQ (reference sequence). V shed 0 bases, J shed 0 bases, and the junction held 5 bases outside the gene matches. The CDR3 is 17 amino acids. The CDR3 here is CASSLGHGQGVSYEQYF. CDR3 DNA sequence: TGTGCCAGCAGCTTAGGACACGGACAGGGGGTCTCCTACGAGCAGTACTTC.

To note about this clone: This specimen includes other DNA sequences encoding the same CDR3. The chain recombines TRBV5-1 with TRBJ1-1; possible D gene TRBD1, 5 bases. Germline V gene lookup returns CDR1 SGHRS and CDR2 YFSETQ. V lost 1 base and J 4 bases, leaving 11 bases between the germline ends. The CDR3 loop spans 14 amino acids. CDR3 in DNA: TGCGCCAGCAGCTTGAGGCAGGGTGGCACTGAAGCTTTCTTT. Translated, it gives CASSLRQGGTEAFF.

The chain carries TRBV5-1 and TRBJ2-1, with a weak D call TRBD2 (6 bases). Looked up from germline, CDR1 is SGHRS and CDR2 is YFSETQ. The CDR3 covers 14 residues. V lost 2 bases and J 4 bases, leaving 10 bases between the germline ends. The CDR3 loop is CASSLTGLYNEQFF. Here the CDR3 DNA reads TGCGCCAGCAGCTTAACGGGACTTTACAATGAGCAGTTCTTC.

This sequence joins TRBV9 and TRBJ2-1, with D tentatively TRBD2 (6 bases). The CDR3 sequence is 17 residues long. Per the germline V gene, CDR1 is SGDLS and CDR2 is YYNGEE. Trimming took 1 base from V and 7 from J, leaving 21 bases between them. The CDR3 region has the DNA TGTGCCAGCAGCGTAAGGTTGGGGGGACCCTTAGGGAATGAGCAGTTCTTC. The encoded protein is CASSVRLGGPLGNEQFF.

This chain joins TRBV15 and TRBJ1-4; D remains ambiguous. Trimming left V 1 base short and J 0 bases short, with 9 bases between. CDR3 size: 16 residues. CDR1 is LNHNV and CDR2 is YYDKDF in the germline V gene (reference sequence). This CDR3 reads CATSRGAAATNEKLFF. CDR3 coding DNA: TGTGCCACCAGCAGAGGGGCAGCCGCAACTAATGAAAAACTGTTTTTT.

The J gene is TRBJ2-1, the V gene TRBV5-1; D is perhaps TRBD1 (6 bases). Germline CDR1 reads SGHRS; CDR2 reads YFSETQ. The CDR3 sequence is 14 residues long. V gave up 4 bases and J gave up 11 bases, with 19 bases separating them. The CDR3 region is CASSRDITATQQFF. CDR3 coding DNA: TGCGCCAGCAGCCGGGACATCACTGCCACCCAGCAGTTCTTC.

This CDR3 reads CASSQFIRDKNQPQHF. As DNA, the CDR3 is TGCGCCAGCAGCCAATTTATCCGGGACAAGAATCAGCCCCAGCATTTT. The chain has TRBV4-1 and TRBJ1-5; tentative D call: TRBD1 (6 bases). Germline assignment: CDR1 MGHRA and CDR2 YSYEKL. This CDR3 has 16 residues. The V and J ends lost 2 bases and 4 bases respectively, with 15 bases between them.

This clone has only a few counts. The V gene is TRBV19, the J gene TRBJ2-7; D is undetermined. CDR1 and CDR2 from the germline V gene are LNHDA and SQIVND (reference sequence). V was clipped by 0 bases and J by 3 bases, with 6 bases between them. CDR3 size: 13 residues. CDR3 sequence: CASSIDRSYEQYF. In DNA form, the CDR3 reads TGTGCCAGTAGTATAGATCGCAGCTACGAGCAGTACTTC.

The chain has TRBV7-3 and TRBJ2-3; TRBD2 aligns across 9 bases. Germline lookup yields CDR1 SGHTA and CDR2 FQGTGA. The CDR3 is made up of 14 amino acids. With V trimmed by 5 bases and J by 6 bases, 6 bases remained unmatched. CDR3 region: CASSLRGGEDTQYF. The CDR3 coding sequence is TGTGCCAGCAGCCTGCGGGGGGGCGAGGATACGCAGTATTTT.

The chain uses TRBV11-3 and TRBJ1-1; the D is unclear. Germline V lookup: CDR1 SGHNT, CDR2 YENEEA. The CDR3 has 14 residues. Trimming left V 0 bases short and J 1 base short, with 6 bases between. In nucleotides, the CDR3 is TGTGCCAGCAGCTTAGATCATCCGAACACTGAAGCTTTCTTT. It codes for CASSLDHPNTEAFF.

With respect to this clone: The DNA is left out, because the CDR3 cannot be placed on it with certainty; the CDR3 is given as TCRdb lists it. V and J are TRBV27 and TRBJ1-1; TRBD1 is the table's D call, not checked against the DNA. CDR1 is MNHEY, CDR2 SMNVEV, per germline (reference sequence). The CDR3 spans 15 amino acids, including both terminal residues. The CDR3 region is CASSSSGQGRSEAFF.

V and J are TRBV2 and TRBJ1-4; 10 bases map to TRBD1. The CDR3 is 14 amino acids. Germline loops: CDR1 SNHLY, CDR2 FYNNEI. Losses at the gene ends were 7 bases for V and 6 bases for J; bases not matched to a gene: 5. The CDR3 sequence is CASTRQGADEKLFF. CDR3 sequence (DNA): TGTGCCAGCACCAGACAGGGGGCTGATGAAAAACTGTTTTTT.